This T cell receptor beta chain was recovered during a study of low-dose radiotherapy and immunotherapy resistance in tumors. Background on the study: With 1 Gy per fraction every two weeks, Cohort 2 accumulated 13 Gy across 26 weeks.

Gene-specific TRAV and TRBV primers were used for first-strand cDNA, covering alpha and beta chains. For amplifying TCRs, the PCR ran for about 20 cycles with Phusion, which was used together with a constant-region primer and the adapter on the V primers. Each CDR3 protein is one row after TCRdb ran MiXCR on the reads. The sample yields about 13,000 distinct CDR3 sequences, around three fifths seen once. CDR1 is SGHDN and CDR2 is FVKESK in the germline V gene. CDR3 length equals 13 residues. Deletions cut 2 bases from V and 3 bases from J, with 5 bases between. V gene TRBV14 combines with J gene TRBJ2-1; D remains ambiguous. The TCR was taken from a human donor with advanced metastatic prostate, ovarian, gallbladder or colorectal cancer (not recorded which). This table probably holds off-target reads from a library built for another chain. The CDR3 DNA reads as TGTGCCAGCAGCCAAAAGGACTACAATGAGCAGTTCTTC. Residues: CASSQKDYNEQFF.